This TCR beta chain was sequenced in a study of blood T cell repertoires in COVID-19. For the study at large: There were acute and convalescent COVID-19 samples, and they came from the United States, Italy and Spain. T cells, B-cell-depleted T cells, or PBMCs supplied cDNA or gDNA.

As originally analysed: Reference gene primer amplification gave nucleated cell count estimates. Clones were read by immunoSEQ multiplex PCR, and TCRdb kept only the in-frame ones, dropping some. Clonal size and the V and J genes are those of that table, whereas D and trimming came from the DNA. The data contain hundreds of thousands of clones, around nine tenths of them singletons. Seattle's enrolled individuals joined amid active infection and were then monitored longitudinally. Sequencing used peripheral blood. The TCR comes from a woman between 25 and 40 years old with COVID-19, enrolled during active disease.

CDR3 nucleotides: TGTGCCATCAGTGAGACAGGGGTTGGAGGCTACACCTTC. Translation gives CAISETGVGGYTF. The chain has TRBV10-3 and TRBJ1-2; 7 bases line up with TRBD1. The CDR3 contains 13 residues. Germline V gene data show CDR1 as ENHRY and CDR2 as SYGVKD. Losses at the gene ends were 2 bases for V and 8 bases for J; bases not matched to a gene: 5.